The 25 T cell receptor beta chains below were found in one sample sequenced in a study of control samples from healthy donors and cancer patients. The data were produced by immunoSEQ multiplex PCR, yet TCRdb's version contains in-frame clones alone and is incomplete. Among over 100,000 clones listed, around 92% were seen once. Input material: blood. The receptor source for this set is a woman between 50 and 59 years old in good health.

Remarks on this clone: In the same sample, other DNA sequences code for this CDR3. The chain has TRBV30 and TRBJ1-2; D might be TRBD1 (5 bases). Trimming cost V 3 bases and J 4 bases, with 12 bases left between them. Germline V gene lookup returns CDR1 GTSNPN and CDR2 SVGIG (reference sequence). The CDR3 length is 13 residues. CDR3 nucleotide sequence: TGTGCCTGGAGCCGGGACCGGCCCTATGGCTACACCTTC. This sequence encodes CAWSRDRPYGYTF.

CDR3: CASSRDSNYGYTF. CDR3 nucleotides: TGTGCCAGCAGCCGGGACAGCAACTATGGCTACACCTTC. The chain uses TRBV28 and TRBJ1-2; TRBD1 matches 7 bases. CDR1 and CDR2 from the germline V gene are MDHEN and SYDVKM. The CDR3 covers 13 residues. V gave up 6 bases and J gave up 2 bases; unmatched junction bases: 3.

CDR3 region: CASSQDGVQLFF. The CDR3 DNA is TGCGCCAGCAGCCAAGATGGCGTGCAACTGTTTTTT. The chain couples TRBV4-1 to TRBJ1-4, with D unresolved. This CDR3 contains 12 residues. From germline, CDR1 is MGHRA and CDR2 YSYEKL. Trimming removed 0 bases from V and 12 bases from J, with 8 bases in between.

The chain combines TRBV6-5 with TRBJ1-2; D is perhaps TRBD1 (5 bases). The V and J ends lost 7 bases and 8 bases respectively, with 14 bases between them. Germline CDR1 and CDR2: MNHEY and SVGAGI. There are 12 residues in the CDR3. The CDR3 nucleotides read TGTGCCAGCACCTCAAGGAGGGACGGCTACACCTTC. Its translation: CASTSRRDGYTF.

The chain links TRBV29-1 to TRBJ1-5; weak D call: TRBD1 (6 bases). Germline loops: CDR1 SQVTM, CDR2 ANQGSEA. The CDR3 length is 14 residues. V lost 5 bases, J lost 0 bases, and 11 bases lay in between. In nucleotides, the CDR3 is TGCAGCGTTTCACAGGGAAATAGCAATCAGCCCCAGCATTTT. This sequence encodes CSVSQGNSNQPQHF.

The V and J genes are TRBV6-5 and TRBJ1-5; D uncertain. V lost 7 bases and J 1 base, leaving 8 bases between the germline ends. CDR1 and CDR2 from the germline V gene are MNHEY and SVGAGI. The CDR3 sequence is 13 residues long. The CDR3, as DNA: TGTGCCAGCACCAAGACAAGCAATCAGCCCCAGCATTTT. Translating gives CASTKTSNQPQHF.

This clone has just one count. V and J are TRBV29-1 and TRBJ2-2, with 8 bases matching TRBD2. The CDR3 loop spans 14 amino acids. Germline loops: CDR1 SQVTM, CDR2 ANQGSEA. The V and J ends lost 4 bases and 2 bases, in that order; junction bases with no gene match: 3. The CDR3 nucleotides read TGCAGCGTTGTCGGGGGGGCCAACACCGGGGAGCTGTTTTTT. Translating gives CSVVGGANTGELFF.

The V and J genes are TRBV27 and TRBJ2-7, with D possibly matching TRBD2 (5 bases). Germline V gene sequence: CDR1 MNHEY, CDR2 SMNVEV (reference sequence). This CDR3 has 15 residues. V dropped 2 bases and J dropped 0 bases, with 11 bases sitting between them. This chain's CDR3 is CASSLGLPGSYEQYF. The CDR3, as DNA: TGTGCCAGCAGTTTAGGACTCCCGGGCTCCTACGAGCAGTACTTC.

This sequence joins TRBV5-1 and TRBJ1-1, with TRBD1 matching over 8 bases. Germline CDR1 is SGHRS and CDR2 is YFSETQ. J lost 2 bases, V lost 1 base, and 4 bases had no gene match. CDR3 size: 15 residues. The CDR3 DNA sequence: TGCGCCAGCAGCTTGAGGGACAGGCGTAACACTGAAGCTTTCTTT. It translates to CASSLRDRRNTEAFF. The complete variable domain, with remaining parts taken from reference TRBV5-1 and TRBJ1-1, reads KAGVTQTPRYLIKTRGQQVTLSCSPISGHRSVSWYQQTPGQGLQFLFEYFSETQRNKGNFPGRFSGRQFSNSRSEMNVSTLELGDSALYLCASSLRDRRNTEAFFGQGTRLTVV.

The gene calls are TRBV5-8 and TRBJ1-5, with D uncertain. The CDR3 spans 13 residues. Germline values: CDR1 SGHTS, CDR2 YDEGEE. The V gene lost 2 bases and the J gene lost 5 bases, with 8 bases spanning the gap. This chain's CDR3 is CASSLLAHQPQHF. The CDR3 bases are TGTGCCAGCAGCTTACTTGCTCATCAGCCCCAGCATTTT.

The chain has TRBV9 and TRBJ2-6, with 7 bases identical to TRBD2. Germline-derived CDR1 and CDR2 are SGDLS and YYNGEE. V shed 3 bases and J 0 bases; nucleotides not matched to a gene: 12. The CDR3 covers 19 residues. Written as DNA, the CDR3 is TGTGCCAGCAGCGCGACTAGCCTTTCAGGCCTCTCTGGGGCCAACGTCCTGACTTTC. Translated, it gives CASSATSLSGLSGANVLTF. Looking up the rest from reference TRBV9 and TRBJ2-6 gives the full variable domain: DSGVTQTPKHLITATGQRVTLRCSPRSGDLSVYWYQQSLDQGLQFLIQYYNGEERAKGNILERFSAQQFPDLHSELNLSSLELGDSALYFCASSATSLSGLSGANVLTFGAGSRLTVL.

This sequence joins TRBV5-1 and TRBJ1-2; possible D gene TRBD1, 5 bases. V gave up 0 bases and J gave up 6 bases, with 12 bases separating them. Germline CDR1 SGHRS, CDR2 YFSETQ. The CDR3 extends over 14 amino acids. CDR3 DNA sequence: TGCGCCAGCAGCTTGGCCACGGCAGGGCATGGCTACACCTTC. It yields the protein CASSLATAGHGYTF.

The chain carries TRBV6-5 and TRBJ1-1; 8 positions match TRBD1. Germline CDR1 is MNHEY and CDR2 is SVGAGI. V shed 6 bases and J 4 bases; nucleotides not matched to a gene: 7. The CDR3 extends over 14 amino acids. CDR3 DNA sequence: TGTGCCAGCAGCCGATTTCAGGGGGCCACTGAAGCTTTCTTT. Translating gives CASSRFQGATEAFF.

V is TRBV5-1 and J is TRBJ2-5; D possibly corresponds to TRBD2 (6 bases). The CDR3 runs 14 residues. In germline, CDR1 is SGHRS, CDR2 YFSETQ. V lost 4 bases, J lost 2 bases, and 12 bases lay in between. The CDR3 nucleotides are TGCGCCAGCAGCGCCCGGGGGATACAAGAGACCCAGTACTTC. This sequence encodes CASSARGIQETQYF.

The V call is TRBV6-5, the J call TRBJ1-1, with 8 bases fitting TRBD1. The CDR3 consists of 14 residues. V shed 7 bases and J 13 bases; nucleotides not matched to a gene: 17. Germline V CDR1 and CDR2: MNHEY, SVGAGI. CDR3 residues: CASTQDRAAPEVFF. The CDR3 DNA reads as TGTGCCAGCACCCAGGACAGGGCTGCACCAGAGGTTTTCTTT.

The table lists this clone with a count of one. This chain connects TRBV28 to TRBJ2-7, with D unclear. This CDR3 is built from 12 residues. Trimming cost V 6 bases and J 3 bases, with 9 bases left between them. Per germline, CDR1 MDHEN and CDR2 SYDVKM. CDR3 nucleotides: TGTGCCAGCAGCTACAACAACTACGAGCAGTACTTC. Translating it yields CASSYNNYEQYF.

The chain uses TRBV19 and TRBJ1-5; the D gene is possibly TRBD1 (6 bases). This CDR3 comprises 15 residues. Trimming cost V 7 bases and J 1 base, with 14 bases left between them. CDR1 is LNHDA and CDR2 is SQIVND in the germline V gene (reference sequence). The CDR3 protein is CASMGTQGSNQPQHF. The CDR3 DNA reads as TGTGCCAGTATGGGGACTCAGGGGAGCAATCAGCCCCAGCATTTT.

This chain uses TRBV7-9 with TRBJ1-4, with D possibly TRBD1 on 5 matching bases. The CDR3 contains 15 residues. Germline assignment: CDR1 SEHNR and CDR2 FQNEAQ (reference sequence). V was shortened by 1 base and J by 4 bases, with 10 bases between the two germline ends. CDR3 loop: CASSLDGAFNEKLFF. CDR3 sequence (DNA): TGTGCCAGCAGCTTAGATGGGGCGTTTAATGAAAAACTGTTTTTT.

The chain links TRBV27 to TRBJ2-7; D is perhaps TRBD1 or TRBD2 (5 bases each). The germline CDR1 and CDR2 sequences are MNHEY and SMNVEV (reference sequence). Trimming took off 4 bases at V and 6 bases at J, with 19 bases between the two ends. The CDR3 covers 15 residues. The CDR3 region is CASSSSGTGRREQYF. In nucleotides, the CDR3 is TGTGCCAGCAGTTCTTCCGGGACGGGCAGGCGCGAGCAGTACTTC.

The V gene is TRBV6-5, the J gene TRBJ2-7; 7 positions match TRBD1. J lost 1 base, V lost 2 bases, and 5 bases had no gene match. CDR3 size: 15 residues. The germline V gene has CDR1 MNHEY and CDR2 SVGAGI. CDR3 protein: CASSYPRQGSYEQYF. The DNA for the CDR3 is TGTGCCAGCAGTTACCCCAGACAGGGATCCTACGAGCAGTACTTC.

The chain joins TRBV6-5 to TRBJ2-3, with 11 bases identical to TRBD2. This CDR3 comprises 14 residues. From germline, CDR1 is MNHEY and CDR2 SVGAGI. Trimming at V came to 2 bases and at J to 8 bases, leaving 3 bases not matched to a gene. The CDR3: CASSYGTSGSTQYF. The CDR3, as DNA: TGTGCCAGCAGTTACGGAACTAGCGGGAGTACGCAGTATTTT.

In the case of this clone: At the DNA level, this CDR3 is encoded by other sequences in the same sample as well. The chain has TRBV12-3 or TRBV12-4 and TRBJ1-5, with unresolved D. The CDR3 consists of 13 residues. With 3 bases removed from V and 5 bases from J, the gap between germline ends came to 8 bases. The CDR3 DNA is TGTGCCAGCAGTTTTGGTCGGGATCAGCCCCAGCATTTT. This translates into CASSFGRDQPQHF.

The rearrangement uses TRBV5-5 and TRBJ2-2; D unresolved. The CDR3 has 14 amino acids. V was cut by 7 bases and J by 0 bases, with 10 bases left in between. Germline V CDR1 and CDR2: SGHKS, YYEKEE (reference sequence). CDR3 sequence: CASDWGSNTGELFF. CDR3 coding DNA: TGTGCCAGCGATTGGGGTTCGAACACCGGGGAGCTGTTTTTT.

The chain has TRBV30 and TRBJ2-7; D tentatively reads TRBD1 or TRBD2 (5 bases each). The germline V gene encodes CDR1 GTSNPN and CDR2 SVGIG (reference sequence). The germline V and J ends were trimmed by 5 bases and 6 bases, with 11 bases remaining between them. The CDR3 extends over 11 amino acids. CDR3 DNA sequence: TGTGCCTGGGGGGAGAGGGGCGAGCAGTACTTC. This encodes CAWGERGEQYF.

The CDR3 loop is CASSAHQETQYF. In DNA form, the CDR3 reads TGTGCCAGCAGCGCACACCAAGAGACCCAGTACTTC. The chain joins TRBV13 to TRBJ2-5; D not resolved. Germline-derived CDR1 and CDR2 are PRHDT and FYEKMQ (reference sequence). Between the trimmed V and J ends, which lost 5 bases and 0 bases, there was a span of 4 bases. The CDR3 runs 12 residues.